This TCR beta chain originates from a study of blood T cell repertoires in COVID-19. About the research overall: Italy, Spain and the United States were the sources of the convalescent and acute COVID-19 samples. T cells, B-cell-depleted T cells, or PBMCs provided the cDNA or gDNA that served as material.

Authors' processing steps: Amplification of reference gene primers provided the estimated nucleated cell counts. The data were produced by immunoSEQ multiplex PCR, yet TCRdb's version contains in-frame clones alone and is incomplete. Clone size and V and J calls were adopted from that table, with D and trimming inferred from the DNA. The sample has some 170,000 clones, roughly 86% seen once. This CDR3 has 16 residues. The germline V gene encodes CDR1 SGHAT and CDR2 FQNNGV. V was clipped by 4 bases and J by 5 bases; unmatched bases: 13. The genes are TRBV11-2 and TRBJ1-1; 7 bases agree with TRBD1. Source material: peripheral blood. The sequence was collected from a woman between 45 and 60 years old with acute or convalescent COVID-19. This chain's CDR3 is CASSSLDRPWVTEAFF. Here the CDR3 DNA reads TGTGCCAGCAGCTCCCTGGACAGGCCGTGGGTTACTGAAGCTTTCTTT. Full variable domain (remainder filled in from reference TRBV11-2 and TRBJ1-1): EAGVAQSPRYKIIEKRQSVAFWCNPISGHATLYWYQQILGQGPKLLIQFQNNGVVDDSQLPKDRFSAERLKGVDSTLKIQPAKLEDSAVYLCASSSLDRPWVTEAFFGQGTRLTVV.